This T cell receptor beta chain emerged from a study of vaccination and CD4 T cells after COVID-19. Study findings and constraints: SARS-CoV-2-reactive clonotype medians increased from around 21 to 38, not significantly.

This clonotype was counted a few times. Its specificity is unknown. Sequencing of the DNA from cultured CD4+ T cells was carried out with the Oncomine TCR Beta short-read assay. Each CDR3 protein is one row after TCRdb ran MiXCR on the PCR reads. Here the sample spans roughly 3,600 distinct CDR3 sequences, 15% to 20% being singletons. Germline assignment: CDR1 MNHNS and CDR2 SASEGT. Trimming took 6 bases from V and 4 from J; bases not matched to a gene: 4. The CDR3 contains 13 residues. Regarding treatment: approximately 11-day PBMC culture with coronavirus spike peptide pools or control peptides (ViraFEST assay). ViraFEST expanded antigen-specific T cells with peptide pools, then sequenced TCRs. With 8.5 to 10 ug/ml peptide pools and roughly 9.8 IU/ml IL-2, PBMCs were cultured at some 2.2 million per well. CD4+ T cells were isolated by negative selection after 10 days of culture.

This rearrangement joins TRBV6-1 to TRBJ2-7, with 9 bases aligning to TRBD1. The TCR was taken from a human donor who had recovered from COVID-19. The sequenced material came from CD4+ T cells from blood, cultured in vitro. CDR3 sequence: CASRGTGRYEQYF. CDR3 in DNA: TGTGCCAGCAGGGGGACAGGGCGGTACGAGCAGTACTTC.